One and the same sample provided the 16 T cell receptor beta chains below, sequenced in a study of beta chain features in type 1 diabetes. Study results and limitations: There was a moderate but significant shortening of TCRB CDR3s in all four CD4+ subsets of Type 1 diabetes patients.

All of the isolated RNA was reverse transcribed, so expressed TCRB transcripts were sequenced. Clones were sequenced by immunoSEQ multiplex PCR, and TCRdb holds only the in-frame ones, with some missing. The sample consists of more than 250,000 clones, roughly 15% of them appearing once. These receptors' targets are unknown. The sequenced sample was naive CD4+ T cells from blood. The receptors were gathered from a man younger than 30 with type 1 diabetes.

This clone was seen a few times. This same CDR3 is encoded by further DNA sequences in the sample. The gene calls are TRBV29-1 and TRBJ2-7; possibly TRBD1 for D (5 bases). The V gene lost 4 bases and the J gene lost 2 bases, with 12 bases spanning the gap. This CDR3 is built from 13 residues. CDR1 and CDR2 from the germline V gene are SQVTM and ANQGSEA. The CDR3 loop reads CSVVGRVTYEQYF. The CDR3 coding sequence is TGCAGCGTTGTCGGCAGGGTAACCTACGAGCAGTACTTC.

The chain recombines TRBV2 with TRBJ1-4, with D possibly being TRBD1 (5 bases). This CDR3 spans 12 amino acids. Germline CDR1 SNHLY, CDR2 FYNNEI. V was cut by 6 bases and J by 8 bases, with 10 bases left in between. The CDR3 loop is CASSQGIEKLFF. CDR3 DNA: TGTGCCAGCAGCCAGGGTATCGAAAAACTGTTTTTT.

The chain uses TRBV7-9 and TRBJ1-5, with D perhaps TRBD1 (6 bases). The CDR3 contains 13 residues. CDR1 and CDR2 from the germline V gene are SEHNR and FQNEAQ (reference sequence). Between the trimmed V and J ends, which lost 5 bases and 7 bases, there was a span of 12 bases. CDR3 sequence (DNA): TGTGCCAGCAGCAGAGGGGGGGGACAGCCCCAGCATTTT. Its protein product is CASSRGGGQPQHF.

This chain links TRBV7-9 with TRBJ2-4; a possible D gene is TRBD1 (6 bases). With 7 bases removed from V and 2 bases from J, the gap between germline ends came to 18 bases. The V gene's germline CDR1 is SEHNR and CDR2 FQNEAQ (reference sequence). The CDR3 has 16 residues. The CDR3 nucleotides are TGTGCCAGCAACCTTGTCTCTCAGGGGACCAAAAACATTCAGTACTTC. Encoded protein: CASNLVSQGTKNIQYF.

The CDR3 coding sequence is TGCAGCGTTCGAAGCCGGACAGGGGGTAAAGAGACCCAGTACTTC. Translating gives CSVRSRTGGKETQYF. The genes are TRBV29-1 and TRBJ2-5; 10 bases are a match to TRBD1. After removal of 5 bases from V and 3 bases from J, the junction contained 9 bases not matched to a gene. This CDR3 has 15 residues. CDR1 and CDR2 from the germline V gene are SQVTM and ANQGSEA.

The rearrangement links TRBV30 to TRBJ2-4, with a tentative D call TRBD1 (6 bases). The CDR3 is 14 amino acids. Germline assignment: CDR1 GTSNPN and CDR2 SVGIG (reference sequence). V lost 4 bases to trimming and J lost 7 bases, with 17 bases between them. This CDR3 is CAWNPDRWRNIQYF. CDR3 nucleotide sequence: TGTGCCTGGAACCCCGACAGGTGGCGGAACATTCAGTACTTC.

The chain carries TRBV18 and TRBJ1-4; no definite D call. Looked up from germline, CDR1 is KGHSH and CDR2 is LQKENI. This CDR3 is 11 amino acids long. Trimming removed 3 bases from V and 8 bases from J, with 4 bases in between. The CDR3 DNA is TGTGCCAGCTCACCCGAGGAAAAACTGTTTTTT. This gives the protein CASSPEEKLFF.

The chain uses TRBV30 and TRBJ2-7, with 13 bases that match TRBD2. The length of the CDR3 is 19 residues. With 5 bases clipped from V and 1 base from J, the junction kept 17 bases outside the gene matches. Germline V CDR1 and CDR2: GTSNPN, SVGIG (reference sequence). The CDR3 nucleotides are TGTGCCTGGTACTTAAGGGGACTAGCGGGGTCTTATTGGTCCTACGAGCAGTACTTC. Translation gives CAWYLRGLAGSYWSYEQYF.

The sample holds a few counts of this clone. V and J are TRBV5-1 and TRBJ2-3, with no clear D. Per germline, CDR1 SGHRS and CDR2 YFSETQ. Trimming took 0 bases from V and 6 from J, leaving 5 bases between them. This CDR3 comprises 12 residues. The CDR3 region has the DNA TGCGCCAGCAGCTTGGATGCGGATACGCAGTATTTT. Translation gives CASSLDADTQYF.

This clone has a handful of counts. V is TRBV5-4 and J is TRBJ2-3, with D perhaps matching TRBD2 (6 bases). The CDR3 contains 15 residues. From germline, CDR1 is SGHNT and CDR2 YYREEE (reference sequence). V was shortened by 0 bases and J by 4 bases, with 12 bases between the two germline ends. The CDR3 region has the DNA TGTGCCAGCAGCTTGGGACTAGTTCTCTCAGATACGCAGTATTTT. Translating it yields CASSLGLVLSDTQYF. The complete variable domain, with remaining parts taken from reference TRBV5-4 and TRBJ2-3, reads ETGVTQSPTHLIKTRGQQVTLRCSSQSGHNTVSWYQQALGQGPQFIFQYYREEENGRGNFPPRFSGLQFPNYSSELNVNALELDDSALYLCASSLGLVLSDTQYFGPGTRLTVL.

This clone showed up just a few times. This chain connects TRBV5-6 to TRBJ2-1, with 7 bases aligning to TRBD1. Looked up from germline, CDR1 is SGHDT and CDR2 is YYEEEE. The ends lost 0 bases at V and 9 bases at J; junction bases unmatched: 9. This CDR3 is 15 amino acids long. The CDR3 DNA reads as TGTGCCAGCAGCTTGGGACAGGGTTCCGTAGGTGAGCAGTTCTTC. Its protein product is CASSLGQGSVGEQFF.

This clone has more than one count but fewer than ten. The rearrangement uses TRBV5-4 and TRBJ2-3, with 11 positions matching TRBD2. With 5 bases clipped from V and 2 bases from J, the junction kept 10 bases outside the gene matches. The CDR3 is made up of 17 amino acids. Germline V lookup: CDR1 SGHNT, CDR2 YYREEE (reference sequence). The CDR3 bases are TGTGCCAGCAGGATGAATCCGGGACTAGCGGCCACAGATACGCAGTATTTT. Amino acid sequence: CASRMNPGLAATDTQYF.

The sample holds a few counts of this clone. This CDR3 is CASSPEAAYNSPLHF. The CDR3 nucleotides are TGCGCCAGCAGCCCCGAGGCCGCCTATAATTCACCCCTCCACTTT. The gene calls are TRBV4-3 and TRBJ1-6; D not certain. V was trimmed by 4 bases and J by 2 bases, leaving 9 bases between them. Germline-derived CDR1 and CDR2 are LGHNA and YSLEER. CDR3 length equals 15 residues.

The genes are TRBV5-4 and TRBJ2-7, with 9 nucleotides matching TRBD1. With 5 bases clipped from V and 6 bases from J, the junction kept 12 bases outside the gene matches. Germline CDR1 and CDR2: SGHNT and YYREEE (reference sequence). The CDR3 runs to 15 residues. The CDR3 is CASRYAGTGYGEQYF. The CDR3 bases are TGTGCCAGCAGATATGCCGGGACAGGGTATGGCGAGCAGTACTTC.

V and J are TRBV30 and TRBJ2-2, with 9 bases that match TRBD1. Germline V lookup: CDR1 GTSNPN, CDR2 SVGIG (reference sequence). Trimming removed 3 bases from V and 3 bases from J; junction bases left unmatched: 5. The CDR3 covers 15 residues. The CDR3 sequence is CAWRSRDRDTGELFF. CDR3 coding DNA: TGTGCCTGGAGGTCCCGGGACAGGGACACCGGGGAGCTGTTTTTT.

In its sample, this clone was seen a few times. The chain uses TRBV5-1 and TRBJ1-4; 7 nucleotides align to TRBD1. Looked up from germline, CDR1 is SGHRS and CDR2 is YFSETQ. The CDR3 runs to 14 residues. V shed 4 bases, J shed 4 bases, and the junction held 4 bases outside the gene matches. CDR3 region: CASSPGQINEKLFF. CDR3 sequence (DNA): TGCGCCAGCAGCCCGGGACAGATTAATGAAAAACTGTTTTTT.